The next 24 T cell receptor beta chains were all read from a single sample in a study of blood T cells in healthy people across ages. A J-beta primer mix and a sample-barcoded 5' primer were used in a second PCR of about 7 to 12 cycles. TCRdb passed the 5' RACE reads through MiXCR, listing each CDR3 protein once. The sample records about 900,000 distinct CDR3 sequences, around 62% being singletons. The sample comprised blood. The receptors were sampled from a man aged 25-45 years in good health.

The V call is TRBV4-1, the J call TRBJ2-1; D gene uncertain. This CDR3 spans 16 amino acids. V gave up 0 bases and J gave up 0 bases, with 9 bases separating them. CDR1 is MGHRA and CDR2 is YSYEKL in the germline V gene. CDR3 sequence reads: CASSQDVPNSYNEQFF. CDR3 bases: TGCGCCAGCAGCCAAGATGTACCGAACTCCTACAATGAGCAGTTCTTC.

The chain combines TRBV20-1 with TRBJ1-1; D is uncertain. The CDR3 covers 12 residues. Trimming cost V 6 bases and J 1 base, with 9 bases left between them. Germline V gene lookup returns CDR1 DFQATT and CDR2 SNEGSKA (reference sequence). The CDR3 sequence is CSADSRNTEAFF. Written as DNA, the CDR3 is TGCAGTGCCGACTCACGGAACACTGAAGCTTTCTTT.

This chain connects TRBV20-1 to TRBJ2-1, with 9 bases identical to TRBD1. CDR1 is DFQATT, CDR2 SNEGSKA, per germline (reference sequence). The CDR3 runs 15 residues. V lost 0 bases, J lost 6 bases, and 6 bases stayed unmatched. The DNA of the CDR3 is TGCAGTGCTAGAGATCAGGGGACAGGGCGCAATGAGCAGTTCTTC. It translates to CSARDQGTGRNEQFF.

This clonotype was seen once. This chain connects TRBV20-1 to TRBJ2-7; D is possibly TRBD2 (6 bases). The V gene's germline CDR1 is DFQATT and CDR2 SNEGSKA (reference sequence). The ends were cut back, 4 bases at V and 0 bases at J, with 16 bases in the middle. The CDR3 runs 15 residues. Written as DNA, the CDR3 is TGCAGTGCTACCAACCGGGACGGGAGCTCCTACGAGCAGTACTTC. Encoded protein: CSATNRDGSSYEQYF.

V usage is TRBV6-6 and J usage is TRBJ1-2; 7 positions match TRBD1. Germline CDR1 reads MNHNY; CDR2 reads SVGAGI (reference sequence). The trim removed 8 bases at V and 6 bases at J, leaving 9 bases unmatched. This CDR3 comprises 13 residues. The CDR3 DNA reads TGTGCCAGCTTTCCTAAGGGGGCCGATGGCTACACCTTC. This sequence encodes CASFPKGADGYTF.

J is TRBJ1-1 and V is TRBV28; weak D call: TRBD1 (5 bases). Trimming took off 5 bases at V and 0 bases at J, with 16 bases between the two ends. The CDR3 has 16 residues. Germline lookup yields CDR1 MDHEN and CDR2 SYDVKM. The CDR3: CASSIQGLAMNTEAFF. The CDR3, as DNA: TGTGCCAGCAGTATTCAGGGTTTAGCCATGAACACTGAAGCTTTCTTT.

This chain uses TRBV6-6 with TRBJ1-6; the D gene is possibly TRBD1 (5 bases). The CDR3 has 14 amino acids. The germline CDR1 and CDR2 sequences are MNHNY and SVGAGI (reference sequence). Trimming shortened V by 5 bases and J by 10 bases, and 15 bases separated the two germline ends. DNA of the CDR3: TGTGCCAGCAGTCGGGACTTAGAGGGATCACCCCTCCACTTT. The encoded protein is CASSRDLEGSPLHF.

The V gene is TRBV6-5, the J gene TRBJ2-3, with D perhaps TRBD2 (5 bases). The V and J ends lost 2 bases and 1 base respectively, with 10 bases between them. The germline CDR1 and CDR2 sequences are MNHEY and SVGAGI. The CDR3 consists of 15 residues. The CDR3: CASSYGVEGTDTQYF. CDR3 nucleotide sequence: TGTGCCAGCAGTTACGGGGTGGAGGGCACAGATACGCAGTATTTT.

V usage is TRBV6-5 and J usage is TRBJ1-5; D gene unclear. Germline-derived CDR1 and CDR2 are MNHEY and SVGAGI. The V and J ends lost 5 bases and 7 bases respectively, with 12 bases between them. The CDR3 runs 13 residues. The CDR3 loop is CASSDGVMQPQHF. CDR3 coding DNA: TGTGCCAGCAGTGACGGGGTTATGCAGCCCCAGCATTTT.

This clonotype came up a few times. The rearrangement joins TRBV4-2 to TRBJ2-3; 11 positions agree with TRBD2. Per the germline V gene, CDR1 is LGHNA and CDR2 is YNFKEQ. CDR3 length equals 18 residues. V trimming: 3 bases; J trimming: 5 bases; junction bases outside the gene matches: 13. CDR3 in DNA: TGTGCCAGCAGCCATCCCGGCCTAGCGGGGGGAGTGGAAGATACGCAGTATTTT. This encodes CASSHPGLAGGVEDTQYF.

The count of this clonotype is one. The CDR3 is CAISDSTARGAPQETQYF. The CDR3 nucleotides read TGTGCCATCAGTGACTCCACTGCCCGGGGAGCACCCCAAGAGACCCAGTACTTC. The rearrangement links TRBV10-3 to TRBJ2-5, with D possibly being TRBD2 (5 bases). In germline, CDR1 is ENHRY, CDR2 SYGVKD. Between the trimmed V and J ends, which lost 3 bases and 1 base, there was a span of 21 bases. This CDR3 is built from 18 residues.

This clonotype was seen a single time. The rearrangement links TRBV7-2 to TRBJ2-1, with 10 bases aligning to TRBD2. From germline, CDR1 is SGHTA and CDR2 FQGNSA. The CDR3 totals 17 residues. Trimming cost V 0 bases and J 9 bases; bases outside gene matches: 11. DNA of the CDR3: TGTGCCAGCAGCTTAGCTCGAGCGGGGGGGTTCTTGGGTGAGCAGTTCTTC. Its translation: CASSLARAGGFLGEQFF.

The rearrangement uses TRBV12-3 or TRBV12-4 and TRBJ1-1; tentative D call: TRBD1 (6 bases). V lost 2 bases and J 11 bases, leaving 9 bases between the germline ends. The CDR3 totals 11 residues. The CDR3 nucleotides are TGTGCCAGCAGTTTACCAGGGGCGGCTTTCTTT. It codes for CASSLPGAAFF.

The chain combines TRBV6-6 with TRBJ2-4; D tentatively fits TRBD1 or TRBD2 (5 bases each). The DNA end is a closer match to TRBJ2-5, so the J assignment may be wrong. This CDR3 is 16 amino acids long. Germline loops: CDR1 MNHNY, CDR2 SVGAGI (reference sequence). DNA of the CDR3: TGTGCCAGCAGTGAGCAAGGTCCAGGGACGGGAGAGACCCAGTACTTC. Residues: CASSEQGPGTGETQYF.

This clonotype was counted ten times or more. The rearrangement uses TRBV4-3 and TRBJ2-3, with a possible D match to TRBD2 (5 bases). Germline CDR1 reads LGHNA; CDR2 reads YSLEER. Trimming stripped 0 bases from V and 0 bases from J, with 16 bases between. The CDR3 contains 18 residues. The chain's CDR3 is CASSQEVPGGRSTDTQYF. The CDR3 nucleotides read TGCGCCAGCAGCCAAGAAGTCCCCGGAGGAAGGAGCACAGATACGCAGTATTTT.

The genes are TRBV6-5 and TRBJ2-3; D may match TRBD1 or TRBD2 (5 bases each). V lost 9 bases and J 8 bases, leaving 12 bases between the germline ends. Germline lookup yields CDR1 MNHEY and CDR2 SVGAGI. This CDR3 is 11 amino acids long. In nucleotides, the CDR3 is TGTGCCAGTGGGGGTCAAGGTACGCAGTATTTT. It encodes CASGGQGTQYF.

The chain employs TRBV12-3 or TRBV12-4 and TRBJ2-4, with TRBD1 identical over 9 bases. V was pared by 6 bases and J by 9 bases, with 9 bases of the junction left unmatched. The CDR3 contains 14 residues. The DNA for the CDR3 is TGTGCCAGCAGCTTTCGGGACAGGGCTACCATTCAGTACTTC. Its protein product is CASSFRDRATIQYF.

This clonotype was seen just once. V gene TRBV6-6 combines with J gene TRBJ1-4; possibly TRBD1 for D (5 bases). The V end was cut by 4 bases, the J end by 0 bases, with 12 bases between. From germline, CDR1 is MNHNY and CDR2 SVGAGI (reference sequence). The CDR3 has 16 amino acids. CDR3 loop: CASSLGEISTNEKLFF. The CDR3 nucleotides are TGTGCCAGCAGTTTGGGGGAGATCTCAACTAATGAAAAACTGTTTTTT.

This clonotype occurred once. CDR3 region: CSARDSSRSPYEQYF. CDR3 DNA sequence: TGCAGTGCTAGAGATTCCTCCCGGTCCCCCTACGAGCAGTACTTC. The chain carries TRBV20-1 and TRBJ2-7; D gene unclear. Germline V gene sequence: CDR1 DFQATT, CDR2 SNEGSKA (reference sequence). This CDR3 comprises 15 residues. V was cut by 0 bases and J by 2 bases, with 14 bases left in between.

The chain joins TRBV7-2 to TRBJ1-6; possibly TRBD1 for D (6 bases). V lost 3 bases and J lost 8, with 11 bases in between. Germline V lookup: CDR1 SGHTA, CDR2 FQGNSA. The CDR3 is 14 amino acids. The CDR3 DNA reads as TGTGCCAGCAGCTTCGCAGGGGATTATTCACCCCTCCACTTT. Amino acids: CASSFAGDYSPLHF.

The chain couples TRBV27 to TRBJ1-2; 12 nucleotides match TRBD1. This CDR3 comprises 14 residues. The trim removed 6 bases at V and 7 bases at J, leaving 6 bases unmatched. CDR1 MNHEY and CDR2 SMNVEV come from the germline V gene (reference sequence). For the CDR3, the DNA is TGTGCCAGCAGGGGACAGGGGGCTGGCGCTGGCTACACCTTC. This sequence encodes CASRGQGAGAGYTF.

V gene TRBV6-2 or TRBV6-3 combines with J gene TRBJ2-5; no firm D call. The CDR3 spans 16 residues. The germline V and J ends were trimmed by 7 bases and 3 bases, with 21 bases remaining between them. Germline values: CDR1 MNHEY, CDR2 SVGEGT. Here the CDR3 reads CASTYYVGRAEETQYF. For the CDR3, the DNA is TGTGCCAGCACCTACTATGTTGGACGGGCAGAAGAGACCCAGTACTTC.

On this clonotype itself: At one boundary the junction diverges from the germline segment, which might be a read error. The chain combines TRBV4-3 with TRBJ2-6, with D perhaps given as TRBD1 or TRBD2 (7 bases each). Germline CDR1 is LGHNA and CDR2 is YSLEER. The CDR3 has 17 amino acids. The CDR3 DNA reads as TGCGCCGGCAGCCAAGATACAGGGGACTATGGGGCCAACGTCCTGACTTTC. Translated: CAGSQDTGDYGANVLTF.

In DNA, the CDR3 is TGTGCCAGCAGTCCCTTTGGGTGGACAGGGGACGAGCAGTACTTC. It is translated as CASSPFGWTGDEQYF. The V call is TRBV28, the J call TRBJ2-5, with 9 positions matching TRBD1. The end of the DNA fits TRBJ2-7 better, so the J call may be wrong. The germline V gene encodes CDR1 MDHEN and CDR2 SYDVKM. CDR3 size: 15 residues.